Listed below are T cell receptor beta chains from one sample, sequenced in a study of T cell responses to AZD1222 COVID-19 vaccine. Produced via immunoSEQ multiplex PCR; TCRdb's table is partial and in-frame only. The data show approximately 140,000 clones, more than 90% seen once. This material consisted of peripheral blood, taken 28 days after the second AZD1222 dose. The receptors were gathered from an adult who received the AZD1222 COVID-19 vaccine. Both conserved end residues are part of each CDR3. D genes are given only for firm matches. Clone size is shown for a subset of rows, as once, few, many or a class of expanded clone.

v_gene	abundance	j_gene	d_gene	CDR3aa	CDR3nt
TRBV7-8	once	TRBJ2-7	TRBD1	CASSYPTGGEFYEQYF	TGTGCCAGCAGCTACCCAACAGGGGGAGAATTCTACGAGCAGTACTTC
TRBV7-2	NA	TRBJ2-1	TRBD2	CASSFGAGASYNEQFF	TGTGCCAGCAGCTTCGGAGCGGGGGCGTCCTACAATGAGCAGTTCTTC
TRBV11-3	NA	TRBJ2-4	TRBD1	CASSLSNLGQGKAKNIQYF	TGTGCCAGCAGCCTTAGCAATTTGGGACAGGGGAAAGCCAAAAACATTCAGTACTTC
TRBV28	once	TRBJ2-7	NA	CATQSVYEQYF	TGTGCCACCCAGTCGGTCTACGAGCAGTACTTC
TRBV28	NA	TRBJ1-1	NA	CASSQPGLQAEAFF	TGTGCCAGCAGTCAACCGGGACTTCAAGCTGAAGCTTTCTTT
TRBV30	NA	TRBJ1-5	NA	CAWSFQNQPQHF	TGTGCCTGGAGTTTCCAAAATCAGCCCCAGCATTTT
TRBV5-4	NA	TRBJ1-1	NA	CASSFTKGAEAFF	TGTGCCAGCAGCTTTACGAAGGGCGCTGAAGCTTTCTTT
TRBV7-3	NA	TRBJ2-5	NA	CASSFGGLETQYF	TGTGCCAGCAGCTTCGGTGGACTCGAGACCCAGTACTTC
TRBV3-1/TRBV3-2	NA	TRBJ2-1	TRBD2	CASSQDIRSGRAPFF	TGTGCCAGCAGCCAAGACATTAGAAGCGGGAGGGCCCCGTTCTTC
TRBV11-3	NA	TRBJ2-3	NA	CASSFARGQSWDTQYF	TGTGCCAGCAGCTTCGCCCGGGGCCAATCGTGGGATACGCAGTATTTT
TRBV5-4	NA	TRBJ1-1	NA	CASSGVTGRTEAFF	TGTGCCAGCAGCGGAGTTACAGGGCGCACTGAAGCTTTCTTT
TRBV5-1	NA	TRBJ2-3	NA	CASSLIPRKPGSPTDTQYF	TGCGCCAGCAGCTTGATACCACGCAAACCGGGATCCCCCACAGATACGCAGTATTTT
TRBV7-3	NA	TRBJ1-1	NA	CASSPTGLNTEAFF	TGTGCCAGCAGCCCGACAGGCCTGAACACTGAAGCTTTCTTT
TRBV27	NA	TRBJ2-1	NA	CASSLRGRNEQFF	TGTGCCAGCAGTTTAAGGGGTAGAAATGAGCAGTTCTTC
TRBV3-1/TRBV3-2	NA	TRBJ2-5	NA	CASSQDMYRVKTQYF	TGTGCCAGCAGCCAAGATATGTACAGGGTTAAGACCCAGTACTTC
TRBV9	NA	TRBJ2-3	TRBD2	CASRGFGREATDTQYF	TGTGCCAGCAGGGGGTTTGGGCGGGAGGCCACAGATACGCAGTATTTT
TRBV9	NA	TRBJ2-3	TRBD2	CASSVEGLAGSYTDTQYF	TGTGCCAGCAGCGTGGAGGGACTAGCGGGATCATACACAGATACGCAGTATTTT
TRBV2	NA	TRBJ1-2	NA	CASSEEKGAEFGGYTF	TGTGCCAGCAGTGAAGAAAAGGGCGCCGAGTTTGGCGGCTACACCTTC
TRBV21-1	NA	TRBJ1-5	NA	CASSNWTGHLQPQHF	TGTGCCAGCAGCAATTGGACAGGGCATCTTCAGCCCCAGCATTTT
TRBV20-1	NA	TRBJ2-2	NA	CSARGTGELFF	TGCAGTGCTAGGGGGACCGGGGAGCTGTTTTTT
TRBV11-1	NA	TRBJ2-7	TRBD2	CASSWTSGRTYEQYF	TGTGCCAGCAGCTGGACTAGCGGGAGGACGTACGAGCAGTACTTC
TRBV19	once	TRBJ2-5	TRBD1	CASRPRTGGETQYF	TGTGCCAGTAGACCTCGGACAGGGGGGGAGACCCAGTACTTC
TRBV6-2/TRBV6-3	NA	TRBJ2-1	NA	CASSAPQGKLDNEQFF	TGTGCCAGCAGTGCCCCTCAGGGGAAGTTGGACAATGAGCAGTTCTTC
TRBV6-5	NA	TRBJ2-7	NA	CASISEGPGYEQYF	TGTGCCAGCATATCTGAGGGGCCAGGGTACGAGCAGTACTTC
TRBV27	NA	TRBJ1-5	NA	CASSSRQISNQPQHF	TGTGCCAGCAGTTCCAGACAGATTAGCAATCAGCCCCAGCATTTT
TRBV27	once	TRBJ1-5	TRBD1	CASRMNSGTGGLSDQPQHF	TGTGCCAGCAGGATGAACTCCGGGACAGGGGGCTTGAGTGATCAGCCCCAGCATTTT
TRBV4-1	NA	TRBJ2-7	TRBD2	CASSQDRSGGSEQYF	TGCGCCAGCAGCCAAGACAGGTCGGGGGGTTCCGAGCAGTACTTC
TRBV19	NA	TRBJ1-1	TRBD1	CASIGSGTGVGTEAFF	TGTGCCAGTATTGGTTCGGGGACAGGGGTCGGAACTGAAGCTTTCTTT
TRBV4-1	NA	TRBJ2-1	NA	CASSQVLRDTYNEQFF	TGCGCCAGCAGCCAAGTGTTACGGGACACCTACAATGAGCAGTTCTTC
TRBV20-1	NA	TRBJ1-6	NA	CSASYGAGDSPLHF	TGCAGTGCTAGTTACGGTGCGGGGGATTCACCCCTCCACTTT
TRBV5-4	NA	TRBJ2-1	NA	CASSLKRPLSNEQFF	TGTGCCAGCAGCTTGAAGCGTCCTCTAAGCAATGAGCAGTTCTTC
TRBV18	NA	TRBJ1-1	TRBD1	CASSGDRVAFF	TGTGCCAGCTCAGGGGACAGGGTCGCTTTCTTT
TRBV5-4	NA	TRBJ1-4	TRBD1	CASSPSSTGGSRKLFF	TGTGCCAGCAGCCCAAGCTCGACAGGGGGTAGTAGAAAACTGTTTTTT
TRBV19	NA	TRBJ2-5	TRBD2	CASSLGLAGIRETQYF	TGTGCCAGTAGTCTCGGACTAGCGGGAATTCGAGAGACCCAGTACTTC
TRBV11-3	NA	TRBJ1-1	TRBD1	CASSPDRVKAFF	TGTGCCAGCAGCCCTGACAGGGTGAAAGCTTTCTTT
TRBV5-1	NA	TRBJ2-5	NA	CASSLEQGYQETQYF	TGCGCCAGCAGCTTGGAGCAGGGTTATCAAGAGACCCAGTACTTC
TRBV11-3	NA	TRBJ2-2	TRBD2	CASSFLPSGNTGELFF	TGTGCCAGCAGCTTCTTACCTAGCGGGAACACCGGGGAGCTGTTTTTT
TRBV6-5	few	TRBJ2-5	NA	CASRRAKTETQYF	TGTGCCAGCAGGAGGGCAAAAACCGAGACCCAGTACTTC
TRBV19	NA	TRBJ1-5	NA	CASTGASRNQPQHF	TGTGCCAGTACAGGGGCGAGCCGCAATCAGCCCCAGCATTTT
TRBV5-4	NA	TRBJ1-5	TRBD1	CASSEGADQPQHF	TGTGCCAGCAGTGAGGGGGCCGATCAGCCCCAGCATTTT
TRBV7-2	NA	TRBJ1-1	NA	CASSLVGGLGNTEAFF	TGTGCCAGCAGCTTAGTTGGGGGGCTGGGGAACACTGAAGCTTTCTTT
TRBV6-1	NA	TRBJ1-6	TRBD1	CASSEQGGSPLHF	TGTGCCAGCAGTGAACAGGGGGGATCACCCCTCCACTTT
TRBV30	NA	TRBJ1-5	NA	CAWSKQGINQPQHF	TGTGCCTGGAGTAAGCAGGGAATCAATCAGCCCCAGCATTTT
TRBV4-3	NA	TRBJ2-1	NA	CASSKSPAVSEQFF	TGCGCCAGCAGCAAAAGTCCGGCGGTTAGTGAGCAGTTCTTC
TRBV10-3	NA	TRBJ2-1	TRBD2	CATESGTSGRRSYNEQFF	TGTGCCACAGAGTCCGGGACTAGCGGGAGGCGGTCCTACAATGAGCAGTTCTTC
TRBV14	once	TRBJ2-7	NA	CASSQDYRISYEQYF	TGTGCCAGCAGCCAAGATTACCGAATCTCCTACGAGCAGTACTTC
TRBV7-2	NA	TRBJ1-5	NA	CASSLSEDQPQHF	TGTGCCAGCAGCCTGTCAGAAGATCAGCCCCAGCATTTT
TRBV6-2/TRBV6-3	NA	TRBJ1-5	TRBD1	CASSPDRNQPQHF	TGTGCCAGCAGCCCGGACAGGAATCAGCCCCAGCATTTT
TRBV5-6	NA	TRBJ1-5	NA	CASSLSWDGQQPQHF	TGTGCCAGCAGCCTTAGTTGGGACGGGCAGCAGCCCCAGCATTTT
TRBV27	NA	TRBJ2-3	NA	CASKVTDTQYF	TGTGCCAGCAAAGTTACAGATACGCAGTATTTT